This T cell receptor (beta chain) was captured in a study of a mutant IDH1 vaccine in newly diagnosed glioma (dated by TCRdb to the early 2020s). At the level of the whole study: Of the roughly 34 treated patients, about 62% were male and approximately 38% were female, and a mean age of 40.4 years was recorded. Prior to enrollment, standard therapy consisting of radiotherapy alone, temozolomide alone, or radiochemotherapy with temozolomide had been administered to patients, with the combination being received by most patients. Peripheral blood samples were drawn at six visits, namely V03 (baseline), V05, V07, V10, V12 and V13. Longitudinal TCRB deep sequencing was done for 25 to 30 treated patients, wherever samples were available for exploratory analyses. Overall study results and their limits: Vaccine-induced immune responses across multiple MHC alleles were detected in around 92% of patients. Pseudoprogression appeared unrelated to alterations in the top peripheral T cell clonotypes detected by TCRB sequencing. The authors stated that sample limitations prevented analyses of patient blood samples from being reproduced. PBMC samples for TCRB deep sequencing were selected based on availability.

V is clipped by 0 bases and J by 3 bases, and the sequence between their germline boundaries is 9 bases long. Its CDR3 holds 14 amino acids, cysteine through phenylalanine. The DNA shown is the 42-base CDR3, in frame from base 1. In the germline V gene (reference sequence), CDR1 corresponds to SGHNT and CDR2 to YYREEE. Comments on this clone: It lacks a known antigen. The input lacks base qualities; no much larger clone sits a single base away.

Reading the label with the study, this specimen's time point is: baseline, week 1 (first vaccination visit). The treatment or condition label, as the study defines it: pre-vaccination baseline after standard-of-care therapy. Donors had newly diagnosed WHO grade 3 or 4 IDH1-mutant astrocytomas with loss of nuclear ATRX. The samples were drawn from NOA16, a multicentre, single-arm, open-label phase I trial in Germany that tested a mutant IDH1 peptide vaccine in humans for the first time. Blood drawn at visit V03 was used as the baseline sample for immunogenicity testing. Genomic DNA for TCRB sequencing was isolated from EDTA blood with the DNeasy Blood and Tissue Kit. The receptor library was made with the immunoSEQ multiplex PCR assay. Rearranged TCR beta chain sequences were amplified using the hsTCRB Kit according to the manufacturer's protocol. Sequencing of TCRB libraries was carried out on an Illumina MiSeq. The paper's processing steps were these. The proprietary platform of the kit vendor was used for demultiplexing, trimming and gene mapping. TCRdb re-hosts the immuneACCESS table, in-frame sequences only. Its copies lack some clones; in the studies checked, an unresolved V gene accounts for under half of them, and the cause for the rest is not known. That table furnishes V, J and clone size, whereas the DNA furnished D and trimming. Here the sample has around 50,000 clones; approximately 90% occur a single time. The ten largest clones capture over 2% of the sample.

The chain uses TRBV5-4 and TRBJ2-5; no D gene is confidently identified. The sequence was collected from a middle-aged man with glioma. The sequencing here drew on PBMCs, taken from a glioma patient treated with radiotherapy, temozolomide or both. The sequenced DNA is TGTGCCAGCAGCTTGGTCACGCAGAAAGAGACCCAGTACTTC. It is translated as CASSLVTQKETQYF.